One sample yielded the 14 T cell receptor beta chains listed below, sequenced in a study of T cells after yellow fever vaccination. A single record per CDR3 protein comes from TCRdb applying MiXCR to the 5' RACE reads. The repertoire holds about 400,000 distinct CDR3 sequences, approximately 10% seen once, with roughly 18% in the top ten. The specimen comprised PBMCs, sampled on the day of the first yellow fever vaccination. These receptors were obtained from a man aged 18 to 29 who received the YFV17D yellow fever vaccine.

This clonotype has more than one count but fewer than ten. The chain employs TRBV20-1 and TRBJ1-2; a possible D gene is TRBD1 (5 bases). The CDR3 length is 14 residues. Trimming took off 1 base at V and 10 bases at J, with 19 bases between the two ends. Germline V lookup: CDR1 DFQATT, CDR2 SNEGSKA (reference sequence). The DNA for the CDR3 is TGCAGTGCTAGAGCCAGACAGTGGCCCGGAGACTACACCTTC. It codes for CSARARQWPGDYTF.

This clonotype showed up just a few times. V usage is TRBV6-5 and J usage is TRBJ2-3; D remains unclear. The germline V gene encodes CDR1 MNHEY and CDR2 SVGAGI. The CDR3 has 16 amino acids. The ends were cut back, 0 bases at V and 2 bases at J, with 12 bases in the middle. The CDR3 region has the DNA TGTGCCAGCAGTTACTCGACCGTCGGGTACACAGATACGCAGTATTTT. It translates to CASSYSTVGYTDTQYF.

This chain links TRBV28 with TRBJ2-1, with 9 positions matching TRBD1. The CDR3 is 16 amino acids. V was pared by 1 base and J by 5 bases, with 6 bases of the junction left unmatched. CDR1 and CDR2 from the germline V gene are MDHEN and SYDVKM. The CDR3 loop is CASSLLGTGKDNEQFF. DNA for the CDR3: TGTGCCAGCAGTTTATTAGGGACAGGGAAGGACAATGAGCAGTTCTTC.

This clonotype was found a few times. The chain has TRBV13 and TRBJ2-5; TRBD2 aligns across 12 bases. The CDR3 length is 15 residues. Germline CDR1 PRHDT, CDR2 FYEKMQ (reference sequence). J was trimmed by 7 bases and V by 2 bases; bases with no gene match: 5. CDR3 nucleotides: TGTGCCAGCAGCTTAACGGGACTAGCGGGCTCGACCCAGTACTTC. It is translated as CASSLTGLAGSTQYF.

This clonotype has more than one count but fewer than ten. The genes are TRBV28 and TRBJ2-3, with D possibly TRBD1 on 5 matching bases. With 2 bases removed from V and 0 bases from J, the gap between germline ends came to 9 bases. Germline CDR1 and CDR2: MDHEN and SYDVKM. The CDR3 has 15 residues. CDR3 nucleotides: TGTGCCAGCAGTTTAGGGGCAGGGAGCACAGATACGCAGTATTTT. Its translation: CASSLGAGSTDTQYF. The variable domain in full, completed from reference TRBV28 and TRBJ2-3, reads DVKVTQSSRYLVKRTGEKVFLECVQDMDHENMFWYRQDPGLGLRLIYFSYDVKMKEKGDIPEGYSVSREKKERFSLILESASTNQTSMYLCASSLGAGSTDTQYFGPGTRLTVL.

The chain combines TRBV7-9 with TRBJ1-1, with no clear D. The V gene's germline CDR1 is SEHNR and CDR2 FQNEAQ (reference sequence). V was cut by 5 bases and J by 0 bases, with 16 bases left in between. The CDR3 consists of 16 residues. DNA for the CDR3: TGTGCCAGCAGCGCCAGACGGACTTTCATGAACACTGAAGCTTTCTTT. This codes for CASSARRTFMNTEAFF. Full variable domain (missing parts from reference TRBV7-9 and TRBJ1-1): DTGVSQNPRHKITKRGQNVTFRCDPISEHNRLYWYRQTLGQGPEFLTYFQNEAQLEKSRLLSDRFSAERPKGSFSTLEIQRTEQGDSAMYLCASSARRTFMNTEAFFGQGTRLTVV.

The rearrangement uses TRBV30 and TRBJ2-1; 9 positions agree with TRBD2. This CDR3 spans 14 amino acids. Germline CDR1 GTSNPN, CDR2 SVGIG (reference sequence). Trimming removed 1 base from V and 7 bases from J; junction bases left unmatched: 5. CDR3 residues: CAWSGGGESNEQFF. Here the CDR3 DNA reads TGTGCCTGGAGTGGCGGGGGGGAATCGAATGAGCAGTTCTTC.

The chain carries TRBV7-8 and TRBJ1-2, with 8 positions matching TRBD1. Germline CDR1 SGHVS, CDR2 FQNEAQ. CDR3 size: 13 residues. V lost 3 bases, J lost 8 bases, and 5 bases stayed unmatched. The DNA for the CDR3 is TGTGCCAGCAGCTTCCGGACAGGGAAAGGCTACACCTTC. Its translation: CASSFRTGKGYTF.

Only a few counts were recorded for this clonotype. This sequence joins TRBV4-1 and TRBJ2-1; perhaps TRBD2 as D (6 bases). Germline V gene data show CDR1 as MGHRA and CDR2 as YSYEKL. With 0 bases removed from V and 6 bases from J, the gap between germline ends came to 12 bases. The CDR3 is 15 amino acids. In nucleotides, the CDR3 is TGCGCCAGCAGCCAAGATCCGGGAGAACCCAATGAGCAGTTCTTC. Amino acids: CASSQDPGEPNEQFF.

Comments on this clonotype: At one end the junction does not follow the germline gene, possibly because of a read error. This sequence joins TRBV7-7 and TRBJ2-2; D not resolved. The CDR3 is 14 residues long. CDR1 and CDR2 from the germline V gene are SSHAT and FNYEAQ (reference sequence). The CDR3 reads CASSPLVNTGELFF. The CDR3 DNA reads as TGTGCTAGCAGCCCGTTGGTTAACACCGGGGAGCTGTTTTTT.

The rearrangement links TRBV20-1 to TRBJ2-1; no clear D gene. The CDR3 has 16 amino acids. Germline V gene sequence: CDR1 DFQATT, CDR2 SNEGSKA (reference sequence). The germline V and J ends were trimmed by 6 bases and 0 bases, with 18 bases remaining between them. The CDR3 region is CSALPTSQSSYNEQFF. The DNA of the CDR3 is TGCAGTGCCTTACCCACGAGCCAGAGCTCCTACAATGAGCAGTTCTTC.

The chain couples TRBV5-4 to TRBJ2-7; D is undetermined. The CDR3 spans 12 residues. Germline CDR1 reads SGHNT; CDR2 reads YYREEE (reference sequence). The germline V and J ends were trimmed by 0 bases and 6 bases, with 7 bases remaining between them. This chain's CDR3 is CASSLEGAEQYF. The CDR3 DNA reads as TGTGCCAGCAGCTTGGAAGGAGCCGAGCAGTACTTC.

This clonotype came up a few times. J is TRBJ2-3 and V is TRBV20-1; D uncertain. The CDR3 has 10 residues. V lost 4 bases to trimming and J lost 6 bases, with 5 bases between them. Germline assignment: CDR1 DFQATT and CDR2 SNEGSKA (reference sequence). CDR3: CSAKTDTQYF. In DNA, the CDR3 is TGCAGTGCTAAGACGGATACGCAGTATTTT.

This clonotype was recorded a few times. The rearrangement uses TRBV4-1 and TRBJ2-3; TRBD2 aligns across 14 bases. V was clipped by 1 base and J by 4 bases; unmatched bases: 1. CDR1 MGHRA and CDR2 YSYEKL come from the germline V gene. The CDR3 length is 16 residues. CDR3 bases: TGCGCCAGCAGCCAAGTGACTAGCGGGGGGGCAGATACGCAGTATTTT. This gives the protein CASSQVTSGGADTQYF.